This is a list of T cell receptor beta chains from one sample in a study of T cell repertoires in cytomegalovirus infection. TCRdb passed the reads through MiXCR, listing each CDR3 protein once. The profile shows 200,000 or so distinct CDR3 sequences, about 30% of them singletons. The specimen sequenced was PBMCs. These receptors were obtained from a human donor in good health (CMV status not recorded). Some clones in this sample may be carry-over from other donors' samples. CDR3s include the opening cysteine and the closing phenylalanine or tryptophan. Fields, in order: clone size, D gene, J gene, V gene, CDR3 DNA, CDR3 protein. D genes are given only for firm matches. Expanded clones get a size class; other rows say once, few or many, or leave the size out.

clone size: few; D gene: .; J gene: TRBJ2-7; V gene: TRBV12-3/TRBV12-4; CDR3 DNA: TGTGCCAGCAGTTTATGGCCTACGGGGTCTTACGAGCAGTACTTC; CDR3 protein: CASSLWPTGSYEQYF
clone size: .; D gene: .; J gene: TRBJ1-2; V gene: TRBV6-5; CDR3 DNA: TGTGCCAGCAGCTTACGTTCACCGCCAGGGAACTATGGCTACACCTTC; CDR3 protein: CASSLRSPPGNYGYTF
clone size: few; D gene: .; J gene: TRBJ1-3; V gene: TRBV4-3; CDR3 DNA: TGCGCCAGCAGCCAAGATGTAACTAGTGGAAACACCATATATTTT; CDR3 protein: CASSQDVTSGNTIYF
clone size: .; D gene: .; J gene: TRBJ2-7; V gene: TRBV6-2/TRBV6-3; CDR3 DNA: TGTGCCAGCAGTTACCCGTTCCGGACAGCCTCGAGCTCCTACGAGCAGTACTTC; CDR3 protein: CASSYPFRTASSSYEQYF
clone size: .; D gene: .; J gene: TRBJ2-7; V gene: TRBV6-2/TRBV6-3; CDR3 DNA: TGTGCCAGCAGGCCTCGGACGGGACCCCTCGAGCAGTACTTC; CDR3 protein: CASRPRTGPLEQYF
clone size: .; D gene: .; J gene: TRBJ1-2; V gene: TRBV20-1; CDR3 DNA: TGCAGTGCTAGAGAGGCGGGGGCTCATGGCTACACCTTC; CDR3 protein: CSAREAGAHGYTF
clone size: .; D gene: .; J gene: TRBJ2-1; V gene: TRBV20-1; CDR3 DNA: TGCAGTGCTAGAGATGGGGGGAGCTCCTACAATGAGCAGTTCTTC; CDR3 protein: CSARDGGSSYNEQFF
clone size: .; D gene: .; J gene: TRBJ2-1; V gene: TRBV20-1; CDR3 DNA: TGCAGTGCTAGAGTGCAAGCCTACAATGAGCAGTTCTTC; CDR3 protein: CSARVQAYNEQFF
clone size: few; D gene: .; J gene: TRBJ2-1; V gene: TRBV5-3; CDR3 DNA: TGTGCCAGCAACCTCGACAGCCACTCCTACAATGAGCAGTTCTTC; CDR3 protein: CASNLDSHSYNEQFF
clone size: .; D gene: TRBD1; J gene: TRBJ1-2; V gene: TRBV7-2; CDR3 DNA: TGTGCCAGCAGCCCCAGTAGACAGGGGAGAGAAGGCTACATCTTC; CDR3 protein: CASSPSRQGREGYIF
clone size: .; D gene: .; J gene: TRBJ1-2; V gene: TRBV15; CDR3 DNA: TGTGCCACCAGCGGCCTGGGAGGGGGGACGTCTGGCTACACCTTC; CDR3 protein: CATSGLGGGTSGYTF